This is a list of T cell receptor beta chains from one sample in a study of early T cells in non-severe SARS-CoV-2 infection. MiXCR was run by TCRdb on the 5' RACE reads, yielding one entry per CDR3 protein. Of tens of thousands of distinct CDR3 sequences listed, about 15% are singletons. The sample in question was whole blood, obtained at baseline. The receptors shown here come from an adult who was a healthcare worker with PCR-confirmed SARS-CoV-2 infection or an uninfected control (not recorded which). Both conserved end residues are trimmed from each CDR3. Each record gives: V gene, J gene, clone size, CDR3 protein. Size values are once, few and many counts, or a class for expanded clones, and some rows have none.

>TRBV12-3/TRBV12-4|TRBJ2-1|few
ASIRPRGPYNEQF
>TRBV20-1|TRBJ2-7|few
SAGTASYEQY
>TRBV29-1|TRBJ2-3|.
SANRGTDTQY
>TRBV18|TRBJ2-1|.
ASSPGLADYNEQF
>TRBV6-1|TRBJ2-6|few
ASAAGASGANVLT
>TRBV9|TRBJ2-5|many
ASSVVAGGPSETQY
>TRBV11-2|TRBJ1-2|few
ASSFGGPNYGYT
>TRBV15|TRBJ1-2|.
ATSRELGANYGYT
>TRBV7-3|TRBJ1-5|many
ARNEGHSNQPQH
>TRBV27|TRBJ1-3|.
ASNLQILSGNTIY
>TRBV18|TRBJ1-6|.
ASSPALAQGNSPLH
>TRBV1|TRBJ2-7|few
TSSQDYWVLPSYEQY
>TRBV5-1|TRBJ2-4|few
ASTPGQGDKNIQY
>TRBV5-1|TRBJ2-7|few
ASSPRTDLGEQY
>TRBV5-1|TRBJ2-6|.
ASSFTNGLASGANVLT
>TRBV2|TRBJ1-6|.
ASSEDRGHSPLH
>TRBV3-1|TRBJ1-2|few
ASSRNTPGYGFT
>TRBV20-1|TRBJ2-3|.
SAGLAGSTDTQY
>TRBV29-1|TRBJ2-4|few
SFEQGSKNIQY
>TRBV12-3/TRBV12-4|TRBJ1-2|few
ASSLGRGLHLRPYGYT
>TRBV18|TRBJ2-7|.
ASSPGGTIYYEQY
>TRBV20-1|TRBJ2-2|.
SARSHKSGELF
>TRBV10-2|TRBJ1-2|few
ASSESQLDSFYGYT
>TRBV18|TRBJ2-3|many
ASSPFPGSGTDTQY
>TRBV6-5|TRBJ2-1|.
ASSYSSSQGRNEQF
>TRBV5-1|TRBJ2-3|few
ASSSEYTQY
>TRBV12-3/TRBV12-4|TRBJ1-6|few
ASSLRGESPLH